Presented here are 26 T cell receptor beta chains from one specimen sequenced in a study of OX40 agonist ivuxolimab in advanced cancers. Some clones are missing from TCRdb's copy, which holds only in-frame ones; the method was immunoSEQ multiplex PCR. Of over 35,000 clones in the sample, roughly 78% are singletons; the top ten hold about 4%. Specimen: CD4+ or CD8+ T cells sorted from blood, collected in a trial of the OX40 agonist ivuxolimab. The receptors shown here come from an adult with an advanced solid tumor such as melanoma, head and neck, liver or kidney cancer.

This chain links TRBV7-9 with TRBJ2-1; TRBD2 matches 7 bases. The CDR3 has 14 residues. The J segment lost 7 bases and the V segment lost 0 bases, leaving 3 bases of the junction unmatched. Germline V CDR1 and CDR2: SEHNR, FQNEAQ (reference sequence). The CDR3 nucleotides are TGTGCCAGCAGCTTAGCGGGAGGGTTAAATGAGCAGTTCTTC. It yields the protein CASSLAGGLNEQFF.

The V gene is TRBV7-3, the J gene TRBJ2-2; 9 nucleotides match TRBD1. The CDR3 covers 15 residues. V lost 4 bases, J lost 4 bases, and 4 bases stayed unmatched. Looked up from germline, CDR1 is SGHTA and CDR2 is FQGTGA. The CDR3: CASSSGTGLTGELFF. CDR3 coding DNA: TGTGCCAGCAGCTCCGGGACAGGGCTCACCGGGGAGCTGTTTTTT.

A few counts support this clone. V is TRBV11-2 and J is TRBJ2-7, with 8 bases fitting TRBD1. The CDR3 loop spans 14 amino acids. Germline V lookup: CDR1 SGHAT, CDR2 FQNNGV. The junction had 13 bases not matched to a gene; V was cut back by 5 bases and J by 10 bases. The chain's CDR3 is CASSRDRILVEQYF. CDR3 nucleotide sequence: TGTGCCAGCAGCCGGGACAGGATTCTAGTCGAACAGTACTTC. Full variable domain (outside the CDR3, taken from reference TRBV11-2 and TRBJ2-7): EAGVAQSPRYKIIEKRQSVAFWCNPISGHATLYWYQQILGQGPKLLIQFQNNGVVDDSQLPKDRFSAERLKGVDSTLKIQPAKLEDSAVYLCASSRDRILVEQYFGPGTRLTVT.

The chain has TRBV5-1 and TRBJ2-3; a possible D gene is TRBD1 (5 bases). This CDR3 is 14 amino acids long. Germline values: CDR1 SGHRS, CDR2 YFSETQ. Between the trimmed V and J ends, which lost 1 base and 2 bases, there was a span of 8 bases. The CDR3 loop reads CASSLQGLTDTQYF. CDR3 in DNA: TGCGCCAGCAGCTTGCAGGGCCTCACAGATACGCAGTATTTT.

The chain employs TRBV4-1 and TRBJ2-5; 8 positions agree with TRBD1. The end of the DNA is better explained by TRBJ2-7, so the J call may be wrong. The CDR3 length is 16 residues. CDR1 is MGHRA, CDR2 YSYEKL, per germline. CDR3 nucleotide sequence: TGCGCCAGCAGCCAACAGGGGGCGGGTAGGACCTACGAGCAGTACTTC. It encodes CASSQQGAGRTYEQYF.

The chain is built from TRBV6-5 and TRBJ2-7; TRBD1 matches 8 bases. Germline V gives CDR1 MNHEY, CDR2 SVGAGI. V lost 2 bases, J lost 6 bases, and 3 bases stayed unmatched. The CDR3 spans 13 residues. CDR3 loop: CASSYGQGVEQYF. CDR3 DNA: TGTGCCAGCAGTTACGGACAGGGCGTCGAGCAGTACTTC.

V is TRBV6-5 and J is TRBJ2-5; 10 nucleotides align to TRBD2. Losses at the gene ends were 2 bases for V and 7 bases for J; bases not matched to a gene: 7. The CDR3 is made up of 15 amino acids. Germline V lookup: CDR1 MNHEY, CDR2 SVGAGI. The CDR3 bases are TGTGCCAGCAGTTACGAGCGGGAGGGCCCCCGGACCCAGTACTTC. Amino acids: CASSYEREGPRTQYF.

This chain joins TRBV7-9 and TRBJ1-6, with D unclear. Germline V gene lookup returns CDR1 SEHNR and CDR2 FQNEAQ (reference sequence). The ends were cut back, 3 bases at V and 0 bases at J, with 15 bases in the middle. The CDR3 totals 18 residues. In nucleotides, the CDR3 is TGTGCCAGCAGCTTTGGACCCCCACGGGGCTCCTATAATTCACCCCTCCACTTT. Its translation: CASSFGPPRGSYNSPLHF.

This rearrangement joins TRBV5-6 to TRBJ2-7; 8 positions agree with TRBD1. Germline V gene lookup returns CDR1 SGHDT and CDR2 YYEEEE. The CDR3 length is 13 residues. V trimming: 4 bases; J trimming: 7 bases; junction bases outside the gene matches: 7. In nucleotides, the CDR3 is TGTGCCAGCAGCACGGGACAGGTTAGGGAGCAGTACTTC. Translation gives CASSTGQVREQYF.

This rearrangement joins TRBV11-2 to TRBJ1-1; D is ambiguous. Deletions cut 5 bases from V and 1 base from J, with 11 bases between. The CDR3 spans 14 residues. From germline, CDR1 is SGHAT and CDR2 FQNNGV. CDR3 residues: CASSASESNTEAFF. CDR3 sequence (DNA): TGTGCCAGCAGCGCGAGTGAATCGAACACTGAAGCTTTCTTT. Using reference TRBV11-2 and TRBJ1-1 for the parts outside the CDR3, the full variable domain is EAGVAQSPRYKIIEKRQSVAFWCNPISGHATLYWYQQILGQGPKLLIQFQNNGVVDDSQLPKDRFSAERLKGVDSTLKIQPAKLEDSAVYLCASSASESNTEAFFGQGTRLTVV.

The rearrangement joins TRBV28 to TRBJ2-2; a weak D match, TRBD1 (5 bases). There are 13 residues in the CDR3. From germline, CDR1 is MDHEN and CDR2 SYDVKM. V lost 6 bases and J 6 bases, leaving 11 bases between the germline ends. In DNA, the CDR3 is TGTGCCAGCAGAGACCCAGGGTCCGGGGAGCTGTTTTTT. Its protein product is CASRDPGSGELFF.

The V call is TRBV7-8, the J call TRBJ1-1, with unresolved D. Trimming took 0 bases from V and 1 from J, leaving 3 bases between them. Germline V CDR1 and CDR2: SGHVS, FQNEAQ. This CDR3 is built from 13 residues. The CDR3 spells CASSLAPNTEAFF. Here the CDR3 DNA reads TGTGCCAGCAGCTTAGCTCCGAACACTGAAGCTTTCTTT.

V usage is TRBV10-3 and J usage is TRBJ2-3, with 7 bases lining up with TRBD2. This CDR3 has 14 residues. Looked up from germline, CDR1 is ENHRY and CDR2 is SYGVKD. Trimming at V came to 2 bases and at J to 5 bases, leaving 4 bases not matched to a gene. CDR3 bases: TGTGCCATCAGTGAGCGCCCGGGGGGAGATACGCAGTATTTT. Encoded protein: CAISERPGGDTQYF.

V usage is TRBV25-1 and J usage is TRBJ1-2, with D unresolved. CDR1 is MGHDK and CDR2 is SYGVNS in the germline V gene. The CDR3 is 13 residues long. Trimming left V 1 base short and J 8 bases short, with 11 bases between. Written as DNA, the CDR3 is TGTGCCAGCAGTGAATTAACGAGCGAGGGCTACACCTTC. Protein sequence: CASSELTSEGYTF.

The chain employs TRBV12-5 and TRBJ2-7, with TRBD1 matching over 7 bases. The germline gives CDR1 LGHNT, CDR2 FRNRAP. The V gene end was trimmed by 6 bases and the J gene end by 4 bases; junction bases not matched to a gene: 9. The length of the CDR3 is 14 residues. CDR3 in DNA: TGTGCTAGTGGCGCGACAGGGCTGTCTTACGAGCAGTACTTC. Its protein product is CASGATGLSYEQYF. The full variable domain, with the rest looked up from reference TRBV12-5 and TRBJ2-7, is DARVTQTPRHKVTEMGQEVTMRCQPILGHNTVFWYRQTMMQGLELLAYFRNRAPLDDSGMPKDRFSAEMPDATLATLKIQPSEPRDSAVYFCASGATGLSYEQYFGPGTRLTVT.

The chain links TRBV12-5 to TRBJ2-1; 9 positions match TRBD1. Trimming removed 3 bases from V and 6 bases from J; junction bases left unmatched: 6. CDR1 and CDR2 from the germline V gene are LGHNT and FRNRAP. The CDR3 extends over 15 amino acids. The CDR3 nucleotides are TGTGCTAGTGGTTTAGGGACAGGGTCTCTCAATGAGCAGTTCTTC. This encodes CASGLGTGSLNEQFF.

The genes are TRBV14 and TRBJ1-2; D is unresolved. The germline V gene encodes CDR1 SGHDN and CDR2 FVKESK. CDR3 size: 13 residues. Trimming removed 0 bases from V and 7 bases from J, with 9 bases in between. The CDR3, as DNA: TGTGCCAGCAGCCAAGATGGACGTGTTGGCTACACCTTC. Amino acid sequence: CASSQDGRVGYTF. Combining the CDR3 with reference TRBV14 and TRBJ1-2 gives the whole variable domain EAGVTQFPSHSVIEKGQTVTLRCDPISGHDNLYWYRRVMGKEIKFLLHFVKESKQDESGMPNNRFLAERTGGTYSTLKVQPAELEDSGVYFCASSQDGRVGYTFGSGTRLTVV.

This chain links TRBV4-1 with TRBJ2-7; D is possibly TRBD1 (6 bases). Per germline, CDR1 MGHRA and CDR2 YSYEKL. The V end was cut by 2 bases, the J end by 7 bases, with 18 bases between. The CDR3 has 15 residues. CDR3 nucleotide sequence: TGCGCCAGCAGCCAAAGTCCCCTCCGGGACAAGGAGCAGTACTTC. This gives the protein CASSQSPLRDKEQYF.

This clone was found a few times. CDR3 protein: CASSKQVNTEAFF. The CDR3 nucleotides read TGTGCCAGCAGTAAACAGGTGAACACTGAAGCTTTCTTT. V gene TRBV6-6 combines with J gene TRBJ1-1; maybe TRBD1 (5 bases). V was clipped by 5 bases and J by 0 bases, with 7 bases between them. Germline V lookup: CDR1 MNHNY, CDR2 SVGAGI (reference sequence). The CDR3 contains 13 residues.

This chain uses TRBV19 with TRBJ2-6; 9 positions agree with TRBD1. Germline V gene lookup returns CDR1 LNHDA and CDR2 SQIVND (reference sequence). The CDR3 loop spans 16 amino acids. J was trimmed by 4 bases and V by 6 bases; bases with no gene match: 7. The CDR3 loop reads CASSPGQGSGANVLTF. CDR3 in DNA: TGTGCCAGTAGCCCGGGACAGGGATCCGGGGCCAACGTCCTGACTTTC.

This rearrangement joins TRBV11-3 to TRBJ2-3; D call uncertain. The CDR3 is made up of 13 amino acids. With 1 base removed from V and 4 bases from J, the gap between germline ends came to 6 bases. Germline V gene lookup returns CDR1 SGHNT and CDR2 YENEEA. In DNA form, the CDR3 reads TGTGCCAGCAGCTTAGGCCAGTCAGATACGCAGTATTTT. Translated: CASSLGQSDTQYF.

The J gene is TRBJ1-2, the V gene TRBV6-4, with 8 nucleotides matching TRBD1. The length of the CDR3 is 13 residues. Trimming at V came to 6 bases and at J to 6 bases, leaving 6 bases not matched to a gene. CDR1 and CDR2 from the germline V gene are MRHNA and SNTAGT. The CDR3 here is CASSRDRNDGYTF. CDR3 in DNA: TGTGCCAGCAGCCGGGACAGGAACGATGGCTACACCTTC.

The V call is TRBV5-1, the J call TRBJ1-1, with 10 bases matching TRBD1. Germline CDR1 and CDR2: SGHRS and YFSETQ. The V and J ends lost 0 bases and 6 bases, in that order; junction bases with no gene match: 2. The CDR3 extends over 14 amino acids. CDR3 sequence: CASSLGDRGAEAFF. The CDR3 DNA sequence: TGCGCCAGCAGCTTGGGGGACAGGGGCGCTGAAGCTTTCTTT. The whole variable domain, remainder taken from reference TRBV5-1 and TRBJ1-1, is KAGVTQTPRYLIKTRGQQVTLSCSPISGHRSVSWYQQTPGQGLQFLFEYFSETQRNKGNFPGRFSGRQFSNSRSEMNVSTLELGDSALYLCASSLGDRGAEAFFGQGTRLTVV.

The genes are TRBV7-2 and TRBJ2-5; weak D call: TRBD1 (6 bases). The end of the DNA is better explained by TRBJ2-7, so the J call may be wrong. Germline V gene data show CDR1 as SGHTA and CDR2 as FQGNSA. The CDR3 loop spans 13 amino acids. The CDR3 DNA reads TGTGCCAGCAGCGGGGACATATCCTACGAGCAGTACTTC. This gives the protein CASSGDISYEQYF.

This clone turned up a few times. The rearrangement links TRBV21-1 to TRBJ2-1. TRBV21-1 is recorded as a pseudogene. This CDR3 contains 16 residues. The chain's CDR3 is CASSPPRKSSYNEQFF. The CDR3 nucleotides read TGTGCCAGCAGCCCTCCTCGGAAAAGCTCCTACAATGAGCAGTTCTTC.

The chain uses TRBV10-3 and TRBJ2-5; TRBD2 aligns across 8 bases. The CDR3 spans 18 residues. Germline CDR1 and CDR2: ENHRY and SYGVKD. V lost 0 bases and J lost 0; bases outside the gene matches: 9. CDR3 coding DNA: TGTGCCATCAGTGAGTCGAGGGTGAGCGGGGGAAACCAAGAGACCCAGTACTTC. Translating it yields CAISESRVSGGNQETQYF.